The clone carrying this T cell receptor (beta chain) appeared many times. The source of the sample is a study of low-dose radiotherapy and immunotherapy resistance in tumors. Background on the study: A total of 6.5 Gy was given to Cohort 1 as 0.5 Gy per fraction every 2 weeks. Patients took aspirin (300 mg orally, daily) for four cycles beginning at cycle 1 day 1.

The time point: after trial treatment. Stated treatment: LDRT plus nivolumab, ipilimumab, low-dose cyclophosphamide and aspirin (RACIN trial). First-strand cDNA relied on TRAV- and TRBV-specific primers spanning alpha and beta chains. The PCR that amplified TCRs ran for 20 cycles, relying on a constant-region primer and a V-primer adapter. Each CDR3 protein gets one entry after TCRdb re-called the reads with MiXCR. The sample lists 100,000 or so distinct CDR3 sequences; around 20% were seen once. The sequences come from PBMCs, collected after low-dose radiotherapy plus immunotherapy. The sequence was obtained from a male donor with prostate cancer.

CDR3 nucleotide sequence: TGTGCCAGCAGTTTGGGGCGGGGGGGCCCCGAGCCAGATACGCAGTATTTT. As protein: CASSLGRGGPEPDTQYF. The chain joins TRBV12-3 or TRBV12-4 to TRBJ2-3; 9 positions match TRBD2. Unmatched junction bases numbered 11, after V lost 3 bases and J lost 4 bases. The length of the CDR3 is 17 residues.